This T cell receptor (beta chain) was obtained from a study of shared clonotypes between healthy human individuals. Whole-study findings and limits: Owing to a small donor count, the genetic and exposure-history diversity represented was limited. Clonotype sharing among donors was expected to depend on sequencing depth.

Replicate sorted-subset PCRs were loaded with around 220 ng DNA, tens of thousands of T cell genomes. TCRdb's copy holds only in-frame clones and misses some; the assay was immunoSEQ multiplex PCR. This sample has some 800,000 clones, with 80% to 95% found just once. CD45RO-negative, CCR7-selected cells formed the naive CD8 fraction, which excluded terminally differentiated effector memory CD45RA+ cells. Trimming took 2 bases from V and 5 from J, leaving 12 bases between them. The germline gives CDR1 MDHEN, CDR2 SYDVKM. The CDR3 is 15 residues long. Points on this clone: Its cognate antigen is unknown.

Sequencing was performed on naive CD8+ T cells sorted from blood. The TCR was taken from a man in his thirties or forties in good health. This chain uses TRBV28 with TRBJ1-4, with D perhaps matching TRBD1 (5 bases). The CDR3: CASSLQQALNEKLFF. The DNA for the CDR3 is TGTGCCAGCAGTTTACAACAGGCCTTAAATGAAAAACTGTTTTTT.